The present T cell receptor (beta chain) was sequenced within a study of Ad26.COV2.S vaccination and SARS-CoV-2 variants. Trimming took off 3 bases at V and 8 bases at J, with 6 bases between the two ends. The CDR3 is 11 amino acids. The germline CDR1 and CDR2 sequences are MGHDK and SYGVNS. Libraries were prepared by immunoSEQ multiplex PCR; TCRdb keeps only in-frame clonotypes and omits some of them. This table holds some 390,000 clones, about nine tenths found once. Treatment specified: 19 received Ad26.COV2.S at low or high dose, single or two shots; several received placebo; per-sample allocation not given. The samples date from day 63 after the first vaccine or placebo injection.

The sequencing here drew on peripheral blood, taken in a trial of Ad26.COV2.S vaccine versus placebo. This sequence was found in a person aged 18-65 years who received the Ad26.COV2.S COVID-19 vaccine or a placebo. This chain connects TRBV25-1 to TRBJ2-3; D uncertain. This chain's CDR3 is CASSERLTQYF. The CDR3 nucleotides are TGTGCCAGCAGTGAGCGGCTTACGCAGTATTTT.